The rows below give T cell receptor beta chains drawn from one sample of a study of metastatic and nonmetastatic thyroid tumors. TCRdb re-processed the PCR reads through MiXCR. The table includes 50,000 to 65,000 clones, roughly a sixth detected once. The sequenced sample was blood. These receptors were collected from a female donor with papillary thyroid cancer or a benign thyroid nodule (not recorded which). Some clones in this sample may be carry-over from other donors' samples. Both conserved end residues are part of each CDR3. Each record gives: V gene, J gene, clone size, CDR3 length, CDR3 protein. Size tells how often a clone was seen (once, few, many) or the class of an expanded clone, and some rows leave it out.

TRBV10-1	TRBJ1-6	few	14	CASTPRGLNSPLHF
TRBV2	TRBJ1-4	many	15	CASRVQQGTNEKLFF
TRBV28	TRBJ2-7	.	16	CASSFSTGWSSYDQYF
TRBV5-6	TRBJ2-7	.	14	CASRGLAGAPEQYF
TRBV7-9	TRBJ2-7	.	13	CASSSDIPYEQYF
TRBV24-1	TRBJ1-2	many	12	CATSDSGYGYTF
TRBV20-1	TRBJ1-5	.	17	CSAIIFSTGASNQPQHF
TRBV15	TRBJ2-2	many	13	CATSRAGTGELFF
TRBV7-2	TRBJ2-7	many	14	CASSLEWETVEQYF
TRBV6-4	TRBJ2-3	many	20	CASITSSASIRHRDTDTQYF
TRBV4-2	TRBJ2-1	many	16	CASSPAGIAGYNEQFF
TRBV12-3/TRBV12-4	TRBJ1-4	many	13	CASSPTGGRKLFF
TRBV20-1	TRBJ2-7	many	12	CSATPQGHEQYF
TRBV6-1	TRBJ2-3	.	15	CASSDSAGDTDTQYF
TRBV28	TRBJ1-2	many	15	CASSTGPGQGYGYTF
TRBV7-3	TRBJ2-5	many	13	CASSYRQGETQYF
TRBV28	TRBJ2-7	.	15	CASSESLTRTNEQYF
TRBV19	TRBJ2-3	many	13	CASRGRESDTQYF
TRBV20-1	TRBJ1-6	.	15	CSALSGQGYNSPLHF
TRBV6-1	TRBJ2-5	many	16	CASRARRDRGRETQYF
TRBV5-1	TRBJ1-1	many	14	CASSLKGTNTEAFF
TRBV12-3/TRBV12-4	TRBJ1-3	many	14	CASTTGPAGNTIYF
TRBV5-1	TRBJ2-2	many	16	CASSLSLARGTGELFF
TRBV3-1	TRBJ2-3	many	16	CASSPQTSGSTDTQYF
TRBV28	TRBJ2-5	few	18	CASTYLYGRDRSGETQYF
TRBV5-1	TRBJ2-2	many	14	CASSNDGDTGELFF
TRBV28	TRBJ1-1	few	11	CANTDRTEALF